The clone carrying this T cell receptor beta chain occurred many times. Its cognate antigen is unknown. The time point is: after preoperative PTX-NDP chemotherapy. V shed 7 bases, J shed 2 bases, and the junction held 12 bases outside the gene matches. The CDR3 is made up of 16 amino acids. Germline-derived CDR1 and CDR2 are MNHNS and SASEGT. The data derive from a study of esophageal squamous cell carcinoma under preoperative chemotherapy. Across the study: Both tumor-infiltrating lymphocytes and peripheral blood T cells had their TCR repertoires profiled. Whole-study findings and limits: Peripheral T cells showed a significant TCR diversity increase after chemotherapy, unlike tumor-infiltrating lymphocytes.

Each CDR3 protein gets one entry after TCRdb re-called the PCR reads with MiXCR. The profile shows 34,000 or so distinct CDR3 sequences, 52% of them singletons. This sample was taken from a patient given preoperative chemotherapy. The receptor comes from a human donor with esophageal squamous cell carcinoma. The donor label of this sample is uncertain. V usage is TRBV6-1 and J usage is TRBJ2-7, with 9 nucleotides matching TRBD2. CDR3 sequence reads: CASKPIGLAGTYEQYF. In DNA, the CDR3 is TGTGCCAGCAAACCTATAGGGCTAGCGGGGACCTACGAGCAGTACTTC.